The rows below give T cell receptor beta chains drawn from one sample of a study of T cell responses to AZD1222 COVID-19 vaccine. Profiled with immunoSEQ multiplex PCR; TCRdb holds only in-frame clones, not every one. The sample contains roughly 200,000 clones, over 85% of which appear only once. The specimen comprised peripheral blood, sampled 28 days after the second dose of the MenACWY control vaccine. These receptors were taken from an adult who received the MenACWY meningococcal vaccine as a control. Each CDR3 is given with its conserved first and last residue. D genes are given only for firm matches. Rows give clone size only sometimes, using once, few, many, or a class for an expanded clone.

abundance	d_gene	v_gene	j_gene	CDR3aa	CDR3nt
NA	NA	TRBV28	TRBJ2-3	CASSLFGDTQYF	TGTGCCAGCAGTTTATTTGGAGATACGCAGTATTTT
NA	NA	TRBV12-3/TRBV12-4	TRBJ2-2	CASSSQAGRLFF	TGTGCCAGCAGTTCCCAGGCTGGGCGGCTGTTTTTT
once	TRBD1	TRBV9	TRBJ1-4	CASSDPRDSRGKLFF	TGTGCCAGCAGCGACCCCCGGGACAGCCGGGGAAAACTGTTTTTT
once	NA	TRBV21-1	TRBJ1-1	CASRVLKGTEAFF	TGTGCCAGTCGAGTCTTGAAAGGGACTGAAGCTTTCTTT
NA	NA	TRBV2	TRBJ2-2	CASSVLARNTGELFF	TGTGCCAGCAGTGTGCTAGCGAGGAACACCGGGGAGCTGTTTTTT
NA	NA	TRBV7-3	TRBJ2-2	CASSLNGPRELFF	TGTGCCAGCAGCTTAAACGGTCCTCGGGAGCTGTTTTTT
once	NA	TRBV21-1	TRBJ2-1	CASSNQDRVGEQFF	TGTGCCAGCAGCAACCAAGACAGGGTGGGCGAGCAGTTCTTC
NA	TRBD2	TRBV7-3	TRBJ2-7	CASSLGTAGGPYEQYF	TGTGCCAGCAGCTTAGGTACAGCGGGAGGGCCGTACGAGCAGTACTTC
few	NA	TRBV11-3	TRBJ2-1	CASSPPGAIYNEQFF	TGTGCCAGCAGCCCTCCGGGGGCGATCTACAATGAGCAGTTCTTC
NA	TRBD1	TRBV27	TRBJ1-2	CASSFRDRDGYTF	TGTGCCAGCAGTTTCCGGGACAGGGATGGCTACACCTTC
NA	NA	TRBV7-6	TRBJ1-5	CASSLVAGDNQPQHF	TGTGCCAGCAGCTTAGTTGCTGGGGACAATCAGCCCCAGCATTTT
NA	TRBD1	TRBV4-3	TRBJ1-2	CASSQDRGRDFYGYTF	TGCGCCAGCAGCCAGGACAGGGGGCGCGACTTCTATGGCTACACCTTC
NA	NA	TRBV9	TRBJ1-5	CASSTGPAEPQHF	TGTGCCAGCAGCACCGGCCCAGCGGAGCCCCAGCATTTT
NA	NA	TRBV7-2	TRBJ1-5	CASSLGFDSNQPQHF	TGTGCCAGCAGCTTAGGATTTGATAGCAATCAGCCCCAGCATTTT
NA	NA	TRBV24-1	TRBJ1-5	CATSGRSNQPQHF	TGTGCCACCAGTGGGCGGAGTAATCAGCCCCAGCATTTT
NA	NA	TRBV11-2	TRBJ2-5	CASSLSARVGETQYF	TGTGCCAGCAGCTTATCTGCCAGGGTCGGGGAGACCCAGTACTTC
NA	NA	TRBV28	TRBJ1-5	CASSAGLTSNQPQHF	TGTGCCAGCAGTGCCGGACTGACAAGCAATCAGCCCCAGCATTTT
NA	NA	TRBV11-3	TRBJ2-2	CASSSGPNTGELFF	TGTGCCAGCAGCTCAGGACCGAACACCGGGGAGCTGTTTTTT
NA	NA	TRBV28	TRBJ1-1	CASKVPGHTEAFF	TGTGCCAGCAAGGTCCCGGGTCACACTGAAGCTTTCTTT
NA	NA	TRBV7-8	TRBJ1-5	CASSPDPIRRYNQPQHF	TGTGCCAGCAGCCCAGACCCTATCAGACGGTATAATCAGCCCCAGCATTTT
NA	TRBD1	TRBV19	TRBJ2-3	CASSIAGGTGYTDTQYF	TGTGCCAGTAGTATAGCTGGCGGGACAGGGTACACAGATACGCAGTATTTT